This TCR beta chain emerged from a study of blood T cell repertoires in COVID-19. About the research overall: The United States, Italy and Spain supplied acute and convalescent COVID-19 samples. T cells, B-cell-depleted T cells, or PBMCs provided the cDNA or gDNA that served as material.

As processed by the authors: Counts of nucleated cells, estimated from reference gene primer amplification, were obtained. Clones were read by immunoSEQ multiplex PCR, and TCRdb kept only the in-frame ones, dropping some. V, J and clone size are taken as reported in that table, and D and trimming were inferred from the DNA itself. Of about 250,000 clones listed, about 90% were seen once; the top ten hold 1.3% to 1.5%. CDR3 length: 16 amino acids. Trimming removed 4 bases from V and 4 bases from J, with 19 bases in between. Per the germline V gene, CDR1 is SGHKS and CDR2 is YYEKEE (reference sequence).

This TCR was sampled from a man aged 80 or over with acute or convalescent COVID-19. This chain uses TRBV5-5 with TRBJ2-3; D might be TRBD2 (6 bases). The specimen sequenced was peripheral blood. The CDR3 loop reads CASSARDPGVPDTQYF. CDR3 nucleotide sequence: TGTGCCAGCAGCGCCCGGGACCCGGGGGTTCCAGATACGCAGTATTTT.